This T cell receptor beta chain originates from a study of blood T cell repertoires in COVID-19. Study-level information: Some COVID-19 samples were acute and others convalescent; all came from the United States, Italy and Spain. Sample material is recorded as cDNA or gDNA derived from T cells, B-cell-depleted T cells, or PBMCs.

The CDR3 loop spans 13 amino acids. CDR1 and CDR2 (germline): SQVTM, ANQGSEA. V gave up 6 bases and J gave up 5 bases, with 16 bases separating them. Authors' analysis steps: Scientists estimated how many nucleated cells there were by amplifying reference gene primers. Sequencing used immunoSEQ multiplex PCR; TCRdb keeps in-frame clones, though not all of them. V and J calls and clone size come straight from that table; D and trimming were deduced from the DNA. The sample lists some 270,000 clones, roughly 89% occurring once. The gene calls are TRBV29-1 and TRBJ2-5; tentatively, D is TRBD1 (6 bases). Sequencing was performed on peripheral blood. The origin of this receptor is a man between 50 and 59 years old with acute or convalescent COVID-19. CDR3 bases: TGCAGCGTCCTCCGGACAGTCCGGGAGACCCAGTACTTC. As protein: CSVLRTVRETQYF.